This TCR beta chain derives from a study of vaccination and CD4 T cells after COVID-19. Study summary: Timing of post-vaccine sample collection was a median about 72 days after dose two, with a range of 14 to 241. Study-level results: Early post-infection timepoints were missing, and relatively few convalescent patients were studied.

The assay that was used to sequence DNA from cultured CD4+ T cells was the Oncomine TCR Beta short-read assay. TCRdb recomputed calls from the PCR reads with MiXCR, one row per CDR3 protein. Among more than 15,000 distinct CDR3 sequences listed, 65% to 80% were seen once. In the case of this clonotype: Its cognate antigen is unknown.

Treatment reported: approximately nine-day PBMC culture with coronavirus spike peptide pools or control peptides (ViraFEST assay). ViraFEST used peptide pools to expand antigen-specific T cells and subsequently sequenced their TCRs. The authors isolated CD4+ T cells by negative selection after about 10 days of culture. The CDR3 is 14 amino acids. Germline CDR1 is WNHNN and CDR2 is SYGVQD (reference sequence). The V end lost 0 bases, the J end lost 4 bases, and 9 bases lay between the germline ends. This chain joins TRBV10-1 and TRBJ1-1; D gene uncertain. The source is a human donor who had recovered from COVID-19. Sequencing input: CD4+ T cells from blood, cultured in vitro. The CDR3 here is CASSESGRITEAFF. CDR3 sequence (DNA): TGCGCCAGCAGTGAGTCGGGAAGGATCACTGAAGCTTTCTTT.